This T cell receptor beta chain came from a study of shared clonotypes between healthy human individuals. Study-wide points: Richness estimates generally favored naive over memory subsets.

Profiling relied on immunoSEQ multiplex PCR, and the TCRdb table lists in-frame clones only, not all of them. The table has some 2,500,000 clones, 85% to 95% seen once. As to this clone: As yet, its antigen is unknown. Other DNA sequences of this sample code for an identical CDR3.

J gave up 4 bases and V 2 bases, and 5 bases lay outside the gene matches. The CDR3 covers 15 residues. The germline V gene encodes CDR1 MDHEN and CDR2 SYDVKM. This clonotype was sampled from a young man in good health. Some clones in this sample may be carry-over from other donors' samples. The chain is built from TRBV28 and TRBJ2-7, with 10 bases lining up with TRBD1. Sequences were obtained from naive CD4+ T cells from PBMCs. Subset described: CD45RA+ positively selected. The CDR3 nucleotides are TGTGCCAGCAGTTTAGGGGGACAGGGGATTTACGAGCAGTACTTC. It is translated as CASSLGGQGIYEQYF.